This T cell receptor (beta chain) came from a study of T-cell reconstitution after alpha-beta-depleted transplantation in children. There are 15 residues in the CDR3. Germline values: CDR1 SGHVS, CDR2 FNYEAQ. The junction had 9 bases not matched to a gene; V was cut back by 5 bases and J by 3 bases. Unique molecular identifiers were used to barcode this TCRbeta library. TCRdb re-called the PCR reads through MiXCR, storing one row per CDR3 protein. The data show fewer than 700,000 distinct CDR3 sequences, with under 25% seen just once and 14% held by the top ten. This TCR came from a boy under two years old who had a stem cell transplant for acute myeloid leukemia, so the T cells may come from the graft donor. The starting material was PBMCs, mostly from graft donor cells, obtained 360 days after TCRalphabeta/CD19-depleted stem cell transplant. This chain links TRBV7-6 with TRBJ2-5; 7 bases agree with TRBD1. The chain's CDR3 is CASSHRWDRKETQYF. The CDR3 DNA sequence: TGTGCCAGCAGCCACCGATGGGACAGAAAAGAGACCCAGTACTTC.